Presented here are 9 T cell receptor beta chains from one specimen sequenced in a study of tumor and adjacent non-tumor tissue in lung cancer. The template was RNA from unsorted bulk tissue. Distant lung tissue was collected more than 3 cm away from the tumor edge. Three rounds of nested PCR, following a modified ARM-PCR protocol, produced the TCRbeta library. TCRdb re-derived calls from the multiplex PCR reads in MiXCR, one entry per CDR3 protein. The sample lists some 80,000 distinct CDR3 sequences, over 65% occurring once. Sequencing was performed on distant non-tumor lung tissue. The receptors were gathered from a man between 70 and 80 years old with non-small cell lung cancer.

Turning to this clonotype: Given a much more abundant clone one base away, this may be a read error. The V gene is TRBV10-2, the J gene TRBJ1-2, with 8 bases that match TRBD1. Germline V gene sequence: CDR1 WSHSY, CDR2 SAAADI. CDR3 length equals 13 residues. Trimming at V came to 6 bases and at J to 9 bases, leaving 9 bases not matched to a gene. CDR3 DNA sequence: TGCGCCAGCAGCCAGGACAGGGATCGATGCTACACCTTC. Its translation is CASSQDRDRCYTF.

As regards this clonotype: Because the CDR3 is missing its conserved closing phenylalanine or tryptophan, this is likely a read error. This chain joins TRBV11-3 and TRBJ2-1; TRBD1 matches 7 bases. CDR1 is SGHNT, CDR2 YENEEA, per germline. The length of the CDR3 is 14 residues. CDR3 sequence (DNA): TGTGCCAGAAGCTTAGGGGACAGTACCATCGGACAGTTCTTA. Translation: CARSLGDSTIGQFL.

The rearrangement links TRBV6-1 to TRBJ2-7; D possibly corresponds to TRBD2 (7 bases). The CDR3 covers 15 residues. CDR1 and CDR2 from the germline V gene are MNHNS and SASEGT. The V and J ends lost 3 bases and 1 base respectively, with 13 bases between them. The CDR3 protein is CASSESGGPSYEQYF. The CDR3 nucleotides are TGTGCCAGCAGTGAGTCGGGGGGCCCATCCTACGAGCAGTACTTC.

Note on this clonotype: A read error may account for a junction end that differs from germline. The V and J genes are TRBV6-5 and TRBJ1-1; D is uncertain. Germline CDR1 is MNHEY and CDR2 is SVGAGI. The CDR3 is made up of 15 amino acids. The CDR3 sequence is CASSYSPRWNTEAFF. CDR3 nucleotide sequence: TGTGCCAGCAGTTACTCGCCCCGGTGGAACACCGAAGCATTCTTT.

This clonotype was detected many times. V gene TRBV28 combines with J gene TRBJ2-3; D gene uncertain. Trimming left V 3 bases short and J 4 bases short, with 11 bases between. The CDR3 has 14 amino acids. Germline-derived CDR1 and CDR2 are MDHEN and SYDVKM. In DNA, the CDR3 is TGTGCCAGCAGTTTCCCCCCGCTAGCAGATACGCAGTATTTT. This codes for CASSFPPLADTQYF.

Concerning this clonotype itself: This is likely a read error, given that the CDR3 carries no conserved phenylalanine or tryptophan at its end. V is TRBV11-3 and J is TRBJ2-3; maybe TRBD2 (5 bases). V was clipped by 7 bases and J by 0 bases, with 14 bases between them. The germline V gene has CDR1 SGHNT and CDR2 YENEEA. The CDR3 sequence is 15 residues long. The CDR3 coding sequence is TGTGCCAGCACCCATCGGGAAGCAAGCACAGATACGCAGTATTTG. Residues: CASTHREASTDTQYL.

The CDR3 loop reads CASSHRLTNYNEQFF. DNA of the CDR3: TGCGCCAGCAGCCACAGACTAACAAATTACAATGAGCAGTTCTTC. The chain joins TRBV4-3 to TRBJ2-1, with TRBD2 as a possible D gene (5 bases). The CDR3 runs 15 residues. Trimming removed 3 bases at V and 4 bases at J, with 13 bases between. Looked up from germline, CDR1 is LGHNA and CDR2 is YSLEER.

A remark on this clonotype: A clone one base away is much larger, so this may be a read error. The chain recombines TRBV20-1 with TRBJ2-5, with 7 bases aligning to TRBD2. Germline V CDR1 and CDR2: DFQATT, SNEGSKA (reference sequence). CDR3 size: 13 residues. The CDR3 spells CSASTAGVETHYF. The CDR3 nucleotides read TGCAGTGCTAGTACGGCGGGAGTAGAGACCCATTACTTC.

Comments on this clonotype: This may be a read error: a much more frequent sequence differs by one nucleotide. CDR3 in DNA: TGTGCCAGCATCTCGCCGCGGACTCCCTACAATGAGCAGTTCTTC. Protein product: CASISPRTPYNEQFF. The chain joins TRBV5-6 to TRBJ2-1, with D possibly being TRBD2 (5 bases). Trimming removed 6 bases from V and 2 bases from J, with 15 bases in between. Germline CDR1 reads SGHDT; CDR2 reads YYEEEE. This CDR3 comprises 15 residues.